What follows is one T cell receptor (beta chain) and its context. The data originate from a study of blood T cell repertoires in COVID-19. V shed 0 bases and J 4 bases; nucleotides not matched to a gene: 12. The V gene's germline CDR1 is SGHKS and CDR2 YYEKEE (reference sequence). The length of the CDR3 is 18 residues. Authors' data handling: Nucleated cell number was recorded as an estimate derived from reference gene primer amplification. The repertoire was sequenced with immunoSEQ multiplex PCR; TCRdb's copy has only in-frame clones and lacks some. The V and J calls and clone size were taken over from that table, and D and trimming were inferred from the DNA. In the table there are roughly 200,000 clones, approximately 88% of which are singletons.

Sequencing input: peripheral blood. This chain links TRBV5-5 with TRBJ1-3; 8 bases match TRBD1. This clonotype originated in a middle-aged man with acute or convalescent COVID-19. CDR3 DNA: TGTGCCAGCAGCTTGGAGGCAGGGGGCGCCTTAGCGGGAAACACCATATATTTT. Translating it yields CASSLEAGGALAGNTIYF. Filled out from reference TRBV5-5 and TRBJ1-3, the complete variable domain reads DAGVTQSPTHLIKTRGQQVTLRCSPISGHKSVSWYQQVLGQGPQFIFQYYEKEERGRGNFPDRFSARQFPNYSSELNVNALLLGDSALYLCASSLEAGGALAGNTIYFGEGSWLTVV.